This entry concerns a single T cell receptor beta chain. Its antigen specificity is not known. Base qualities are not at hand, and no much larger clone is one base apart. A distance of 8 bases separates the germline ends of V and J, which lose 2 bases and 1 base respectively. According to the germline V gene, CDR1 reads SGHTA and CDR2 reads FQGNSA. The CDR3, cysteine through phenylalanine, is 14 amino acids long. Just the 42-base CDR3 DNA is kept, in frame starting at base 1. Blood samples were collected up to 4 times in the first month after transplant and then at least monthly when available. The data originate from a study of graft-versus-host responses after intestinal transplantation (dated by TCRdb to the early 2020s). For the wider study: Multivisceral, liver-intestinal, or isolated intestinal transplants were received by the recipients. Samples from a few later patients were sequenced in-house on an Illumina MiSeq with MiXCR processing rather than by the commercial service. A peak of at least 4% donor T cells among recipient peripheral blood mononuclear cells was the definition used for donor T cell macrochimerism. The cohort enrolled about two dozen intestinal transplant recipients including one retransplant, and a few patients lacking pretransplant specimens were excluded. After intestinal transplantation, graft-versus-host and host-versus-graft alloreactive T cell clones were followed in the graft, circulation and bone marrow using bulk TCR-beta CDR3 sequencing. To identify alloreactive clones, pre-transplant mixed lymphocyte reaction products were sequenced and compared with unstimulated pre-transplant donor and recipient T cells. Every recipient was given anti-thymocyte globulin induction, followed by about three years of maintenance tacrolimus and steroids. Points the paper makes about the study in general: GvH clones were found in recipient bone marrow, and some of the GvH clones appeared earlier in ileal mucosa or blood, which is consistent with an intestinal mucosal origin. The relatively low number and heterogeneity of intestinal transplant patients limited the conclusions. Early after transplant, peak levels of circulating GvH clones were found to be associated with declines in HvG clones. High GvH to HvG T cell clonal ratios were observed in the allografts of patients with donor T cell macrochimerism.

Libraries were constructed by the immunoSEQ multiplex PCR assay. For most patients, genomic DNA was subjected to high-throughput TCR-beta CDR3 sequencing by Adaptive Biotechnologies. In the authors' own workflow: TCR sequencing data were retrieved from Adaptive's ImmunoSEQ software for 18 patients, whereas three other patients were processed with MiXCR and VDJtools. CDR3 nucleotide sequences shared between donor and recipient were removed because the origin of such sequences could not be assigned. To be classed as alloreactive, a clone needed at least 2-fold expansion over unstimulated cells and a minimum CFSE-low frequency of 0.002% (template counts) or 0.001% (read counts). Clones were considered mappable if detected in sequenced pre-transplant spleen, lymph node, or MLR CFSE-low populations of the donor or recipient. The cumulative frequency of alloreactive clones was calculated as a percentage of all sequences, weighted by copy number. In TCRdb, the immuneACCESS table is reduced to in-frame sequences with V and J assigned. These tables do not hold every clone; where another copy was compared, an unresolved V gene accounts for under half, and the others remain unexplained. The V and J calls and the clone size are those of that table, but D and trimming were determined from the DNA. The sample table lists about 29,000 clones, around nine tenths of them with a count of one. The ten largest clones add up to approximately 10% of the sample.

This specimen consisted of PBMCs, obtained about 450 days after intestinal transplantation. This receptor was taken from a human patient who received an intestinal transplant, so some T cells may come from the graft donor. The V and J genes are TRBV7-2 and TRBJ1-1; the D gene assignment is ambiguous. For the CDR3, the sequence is CASSLFLGNTEAFF. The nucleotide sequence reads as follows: TGTGCCAGCAGCTTATTTCTGGGGAACACTGAAGCTTTCTTT.